This TCR beta chain was identified in a study of blood T cell repertoires in COVID-19. Study at large: Nucleic acid was either cDNA or gDNA, and it came from T cells, B-cell-depleted T cells, or PBMCs.

Method: immunoSEQ multiplex PCR; TCRdb's copy keeps in-frame clones and lacks some. The sample comprises under 200,000 clones, around 83% of which are singletons, and approximately 6.5% rests with the top ten. This clone has just one count. Germline V lookup: CDR1 SGHRS, CDR2 YFSETQ. This CDR3 comprises 16 residues. Trimming shortened V by 2 bases and J by 0 bases, and 12 bases separated the two germline ends. V usage is TRBV5-1 and J usage is TRBJ2-1, with D unclear. The receptor's source is a woman over 75 in a cohort sampled during active or convalescent COVID-19. Sequencing was done on a sample of peripheral blood. CDR3 in amino acids: CASSLVGANSYNEQFF. DNA of the CDR3: TGCGCCAGCAGCTTAGTTGGAGCGAACTCCTACAATGAGCAGTTCTTC.